These 21 T cell receptor beta chains originate from one sample sequenced in a study of blood T cells in healthy people across ages. A sample-barcoded 5' primer and a J-beta primer mix were used in a second PCR of about 6 to 11 cycles. TCRdb re-analysed the 5' RACE reads in MiXCR, keeping a single row per CDR3 protein. The table records about 1.8 million distinct CDR3 sequences, roughly 52% of them present only once. The specimen was blood. All receptors derive from a woman aged 40 to 55 in good health.

The rearrangement links TRBV5-1 to TRBJ2-5; 7 bases are shared with TRBD2. Trimming cost V 3 bases and J 4 bases; bases outside gene matches: 12. Germline V gives CDR1 SGHRS, CDR2 YFSETQ. The CDR3 contains 16 residues. The CDR3 bases are TGCGCCAGCAGCTGGGCCCCGACCAGCGGGGTAGAGACCCAGTACTTC. This sequence encodes CASSWAPTSGVETQYF.

This sequence joins TRBV7-2 and TRBJ2-5; tentative D call: TRBD1 (6 bases). This CDR3 spans 17 amino acids. V was trimmed by 5 bases and J by 5 bases, leaving 24 bases between them. The germline V gene encodes CDR1 SGHTA and CDR2 FQGNSA. CDR3 DNA: TGTGCCAGCAGCCCAACAATGTTACAGGGCCTTAGGGAGACCCAGTACTTC. Translating gives CASSPTMLQGLRETQYF.

The table lists this clonotype with a few counts. The chain joins TRBV14 to TRBJ2-7, with D perhaps matching TRBD1 (6 bases). The CDR3 length is 17 residues. Per the germline V gene, CDR1 is SGHDN and CDR2 is FVKESK. The V end was cut by 3 bases, the J end by 0 bases, with 18 bases between. DNA of the CDR3: TGTGCCAGCAGCCACCGGCAGGGGACGGACCGCTCCTACGAGCAGTACTTC. Encoded protein: CASSHRQGTDRSYEQYF. Drawing the rest from reference TRBV14 and TRBJ2-7, the complete variable domain is EAGVTQFPSHSVIEKGQTVTLRCDPISGHDNLYWYRRVMGKEIKFLLHFVKESKQDESGMPNNRFLAERTGGTYSTLKVQPAELEDSGVYFCASSHRQGTDRSYEQYFGPGTRLTVT.

The rearrangement joins TRBV10-1 to TRBJ2-3; no clear D gene. This CDR3 is built from 14 residues. CDR1 and CDR2 from the germline V gene are WNHNN and SYGVQD (reference sequence). The V end lost 2 bases, the J end lost 2 bases, and 8 bases lay between the germline ends. In nucleotides, the CDR3 is TGCGCCAGCAGTGAGCGGCTGGCCACAGATACGCAGTATTTT. It specifies CASSERLATDTQYF.

This clonotype was observed a few times. The chain is built from TRBV7-9 and TRBJ2-3, with D perhaps TRBD1 (5 bases). Germline CDR1 reads SEHNR; CDR2 reads FQNEAQ (reference sequence). Trimming took 3 bases from V and 0 from J, leaving 10 bases between them. The CDR3 totals 15 residues. The CDR3: CASSFDSPSTDTQYF. The CDR3 DNA sequence: TGTGCCAGCAGCTTTGACAGCCCTAGCACAGATACGCAGTATTTT.

This clonotype has just a few counts. The chain has TRBV4-3 and TRBJ1-2; TRBD1 matches 7 bases. The CDR3 sequence is 16 residues long. Trimming removed 0 bases from V and 3 bases from J; junction bases left unmatched: 7. Germline V gene lookup returns CDR1 LGHNA and CDR2 YSLEER. The CDR3, as DNA: TGCGCCAGCAGCCAAGAAATAATACAGGGGTACTATGGCTACACCTTC. Residues: CASSQEIIQGYYGYTF.

The rearrangement links TRBV9 to TRBJ1-2; D gene unclear. V was cut by 0 bases and J by 8 bases, with 20 bases left in between. The CDR3 has 16 residues. Germline lookup yields CDR1 SGDLS and CDR2 YYNGEE. CDR3 region: CASSVATSQTRRGYTF. The CDR3 coding sequence is TGTGCCAGCAGCGTAGCTACGAGCCAGACCCGTCGGGGCTACACCTTC.

This clonotype was seen just once. The gene calls are TRBV20-1 and TRBJ1-2; a weak D match, TRBD1 (5 bases). The CDR3 is 15 amino acids. CDR1 and CDR2 from the germline V gene are DFQATT and SNEGSKA (reference sequence). Trimming removed 7 bases at V and 8 bases at J, with 26 bases between. CDR3 protein: CSVPGREGRKRGYTF. The CDR3 bases are TGCAGTGTTCCGGGCAGGGAGGGCCGGAAGAGGGGCTACACCTTC.

The chain carries TRBV6-5 and TRBJ2-1; 10 bases are a match to TRBD2. Trimming at V came to 7 bases and at J to 9 bases, leaving 15 bases not matched to a gene. Germline V lookup: CDR1 MNHEY, CDR2 SVGAGI. The CDR3 is 16 amino acids. This chain's CDR3 is CASTSRPGTSVGEQFF. The DNA of the CDR3 is TGTGCCAGCACCTCCCGTCCCGGGACTAGCGTCGGTGAGCAGTTCTTC.

J is TRBJ2-7 and V is TRBV6-1; the D is unclear. Germline-derived CDR1 and CDR2 are MNHNS and SASEGT. The CDR3 loop spans 15 amino acids. Trimming left V 2 bases short and J 0 bases short, with 11 bases between. The DNA for the CDR3 is TGTGCCAGCAGTGAACCCGGCACAAGCTCCTACGAGCAGTACTTC. Amino acid sequence: CASSEPGTSSYEQYF.

The chain combines TRBV2 with TRBJ2-5; D is possibly TRBD1 (6 bases). The CDR3 is 16 amino acids. Trimming removed 2 bases from V and 5 bases from J, with 18 bases in between. Per the germline V gene, CDR1 is SNHLY and CDR2 is FYNNEI. The CDR3 here is CASSEFRGTVRETQYF. The CDR3 bases are TGTGCCAGCAGTGAATTTAGGGGGACCGTTCGGGAGACCCAGTACTTC. Drawing the rest from reference TRBV2 and TRBJ2-5, the complete variable domain is EPEVTQTPSHQVTQMGQEVILRCVPISNHLYFYWYRQILGQKVEFLVSFYNNEISEKSEIFDDQFSVERPDGSNFTLKIRSTKLEDSAMYFCASSEFRGTVRETQYFGPGTRLLVL.

The rearrangement links TRBV5-1 to TRBJ1-2, with D perhaps TRBD1 (5 bases). Germline loops: CDR1 SGHRS, CDR2 YFSETQ. The V gene lost 7 bases and the J gene lost 1 base, with 26 bases spanning the gap. The CDR3 consists of 18 residues. The CDR3 bases are TGCGCCAGCCGCTCTATAGGGGAAACAGTTTCTAATAACTATGGCTACACCTTC. It is translated as CASRSIGETVSNNYGYTF.

The sample holds many counts of this clonotype. The chain links TRBV7-2 to TRBJ2-5, with D perhaps TRBD1 or TRBD2 (6 bases each). V lost 3 bases, J lost 4 bases, and 15 bases lay in between. Germline V gene data show CDR1 as SGHTA and CDR2 as FQGNSA. This CDR3 spans 15 amino acids. The CDR3: CASSLGAGGGETQYF. CDR3 DNA sequence: TGTGCCAGCAGCTTGGGGGCCGGAGGGGGAGAGACCCAGTACTTC.

The genes are TRBV20-1 and TRBJ1-1; D is unresolved. Trimming removed 7 bases at V and 5 bases at J, with 17 bases between. The CDR3 runs 13 residues. Germline assignment: CDR1 DFQATT and CDR2 SNEGSKA (reference sequence). CDR3 protein: CSEPGPGKTEAFF. The CDR3 region has the DNA TGCAGTGAACCCGGCCCTGGGAAAACTGAAGCTTTCTTT.

This clonotype was seen a single time. The chain is built from TRBV27 and TRBJ2-2; D gene unclear. V shed 8 bases and J shed 1 base, with 14 bases lying between them. The CDR3 is 15 amino acids. From germline, CDR1 is MNHEY and CDR2 SMNVEV (reference sequence). CDR3 in amino acids: CASRPLGRNTGELFF. The DNA of the CDR3 is TGTGCCAGCCGGCCTCTCGGTCGGAACACCGGGGAGCTGTTTTTT.

This sequence joins TRBV29-1 and TRBJ2-7, with D maybe TRBD1 (6 bases). The CDR3 is 13 residues long. Germline CDR1 SQVTM, CDR2 ANQGSEA. V lost 2 bases and J 0 bases, leaving 8 bases between the germline ends. CDR3 nucleotides: TGCAGCGTTGAACAGGGGAGCTCCTACGAGCAGTACTTC. It encodes CSVEQGSSYEQYF.

There are a few counts of this clonotype. V and J are TRBV24-1 and TRBJ2-5; D perhaps matches TRBD1 (6 bases). Germline CDR1 KGHDR, CDR2 SFDVKD. CDR3 length: 14 residues. Trimming took 5 bases from V and 5 from J, leaving 14 bases between them. Here the CDR3 DNA reads TGTGCCACCAGTGTGGGGGCGAGTGGGGAGACCCAGTACTTC. It specifies CATSVGASGETQYF.

This clonotype appeared a single time. The rearrangement joins TRBV3-1 to TRBJ2-1; 11 bases are a match to TRBD2. The CDR3 loop spans 16 amino acids. The V segment lost 2 bases and the J segment 8 bases; nucleotides outside the gene matches: 8. Germline lookup yields CDR1 LGHDT and CDR2 YNNKEL (reference sequence). CDR3 nucleotides: TGTGCCAGCAGCCAACGTCTTAGCGGGGGGGTCCATGAGCAGTTCTTC. It encodes CASSQRLSGGVHEQFF.

The chain uses TRBV2 and TRBJ2-5; 11 bases are a match to TRBD2. Germline V CDR1 and CDR2: SNHLY, FYNNEI. Trimming removed 3 bases from V and 5 bases from J; junction bases left unmatched: 8. The CDR3 runs 16 residues. The CDR3 DNA sequence: TGTGCCAGCAGTGACTTAGCGGGGGGGCCTTGGGAGACCCAGTACTTC. It codes for CASSDLAGGPWETQYF.

This clonotype was detected only a few times. The chain links TRBV5-1 to TRBJ1-6; the D is unclear. V was clipped by 0 bases and J by 14 bases, with 6 bases between them. The CDR3 sequence is 11 residues long. Germline values: CDR1 SGHRS, CDR2 YFSETQ. The CDR3 here is CASSLDGSLHF. As DNA, the CDR3 is TGCGCCAGCAGCTTGGATGGATCCCTCCACTTT.

This chain connects TRBV6-2 or TRBV6-3 to TRBJ2-5, with TRBD2 matching 9 bases. Germline-derived CDR1 and CDR2 are MNHEY and SVGEGT. The CDR3 extends over 16 amino acids. V lost 3 bases to trimming and J lost 11 bases; unmatched junction nucleotides: 16. CDR3: CASSYLAGGPQNEQYF. CDR3 bases: TGTGCCAGCAGTTATCTGGCGGGAGGGCCTCAAAATGAGCAGTACTTC.